This T cell receptor (beta chain) was identified during a study of blood T cell repertoires in COVID-19. Looking at the study overall: Donors of Cohort 3 who recovered were those that had two negative PCRs, clearance, or symptom resolution. T cells, B-cell-depleted T cells, or PBMCs supplied cDNA or gDNA.

Germline-derived CDR1 and CDR2 are MNHEY and SMNVEV (reference sequence). The CDR3 length is 16 residues. The V gene end was trimmed by 4 bases and the J gene end by 3 bases; junction bases not matched to a gene: 8. TCRdb's copy holds only in-frame clones and misses some; the assay was immunoSEQ multiplex PCR. The table includes about 230,000 clones, less than 90% detected once. Study members were between 18 and 89 years old and lived in 24 US regions. Material: PBMCs or T cells enriched from blood (not recorded which). The clonotype comes from a woman aged 45-59 years in a cohort exposed to, infected with or recovered from COVID-19 (not recorded which). J is TRBJ2-7 and V is TRBV27; TRBD1 aligns across 11 bases. CDR3 sequence reads: CASSWTGGQVNYEQYF. The CDR3 DNA is TGTGCCAGCAGTTGGACAGGGGGCCAAGTTAACTACGAGCAGTACTTC.